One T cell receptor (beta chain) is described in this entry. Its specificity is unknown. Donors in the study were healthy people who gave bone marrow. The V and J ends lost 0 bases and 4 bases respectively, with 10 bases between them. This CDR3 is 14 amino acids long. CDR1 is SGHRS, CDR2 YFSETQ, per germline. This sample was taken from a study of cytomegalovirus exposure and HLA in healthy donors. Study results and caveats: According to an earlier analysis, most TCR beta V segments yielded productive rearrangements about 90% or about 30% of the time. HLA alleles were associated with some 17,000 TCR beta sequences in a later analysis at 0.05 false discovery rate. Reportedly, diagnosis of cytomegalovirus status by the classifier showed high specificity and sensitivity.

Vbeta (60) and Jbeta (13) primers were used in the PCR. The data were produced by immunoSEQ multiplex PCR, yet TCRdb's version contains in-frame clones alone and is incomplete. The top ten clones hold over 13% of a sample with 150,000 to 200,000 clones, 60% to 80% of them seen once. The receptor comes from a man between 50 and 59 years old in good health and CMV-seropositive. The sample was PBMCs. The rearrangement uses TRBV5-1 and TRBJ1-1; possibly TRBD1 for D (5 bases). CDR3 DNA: TGCGCCAGCAGCTTGGCCTCGGGGGGCACTGAAGCTTTCTTT. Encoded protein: CASSLASGGTEAFF. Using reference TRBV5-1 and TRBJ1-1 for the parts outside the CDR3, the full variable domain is KAGVTQTPRYLIKTRGQQVTLSCSPISGHRSVSWYQQTPGQGLQFLFEYFSETQRNKGNFPGRFSGRQFSNSRSEMNVSTLELGDSALYLCASSLASGGTEAFFGQGTRLTVV.